A selection of T cell receptor beta chains follows, all from one sample in a study of cytomegalovirus exposure and HLA in healthy donors. TCRdb's copy holds only in-frame clones and misses some; the assay was immunoSEQ multiplex PCR. The sample carries about 58,000 clones, 90% recorded once. The specimen sequenced was PBMCs. The receptors derive from a young man in good health and CMV-seronegative. Both conserved end residues are part of each CDR3. The D gene is left open where the match is weak. The listing skips clone size in some rows; elsewhere it reads once, few, many or a size class.

TGCGCCAGCAGCCAAGGGCAACCGGGACAGGGTAGGTTTGGGGCCAACGTCCTGACTTTC	CASSQGQPGQGRFGANVLTF	.	TRBD1	TRBV4-3	TRBJ2-6
TGTGCCAGCAGCTTAGGACTAGCGGGAGCGGAACAGTACTTC	CASSLGLAGAEQYF	.	TRBD2	TRBV11-2	TRBJ2-7
TGTGCCAGCAGCAAAGGACAGGCGGGTGAGCAGTTCTTC	CASSKGQAGEQFF	.	TRBD1	TRBV7-6	TRBJ2-1
TGTGCCAGCAGTTTATATACCGGGACTAGCGGGAGAAATGAGCAGTTCTTC	CASSLYTGTSGRNEQFF	.	TRBD2	TRBV28	TRBJ2-1
TGTGCCACCAGCACCAGCGGGTACAGCACAGATACGCAGTATTTT	CATSTSGYSTDTQYF	.	.	TRBV15	TRBJ2-3
TGTGCCAGCAGTCTAGGACTAGCGGGAGGTACCTACGAGCAGTACTTC	CASSLGLAGGTYEQYF	.	TRBD2	TRBV27	TRBJ2-7
TGTGCCAGCAGCGTACGTGATGGGGGCTTCGCTGAAGCTTTCTTT	CASSVRDGGFAEAFF	.	.	TRBV9	TRBJ1-1
TGCGCCAGCAGCCAAGGGCGTGACAGCTCCTACGAGCAGTACTTC	CASSQGRDSSYEQYF	.	.	TRBV4-3	TRBJ2-7
TGTGCCAGCAGCTCAGGCAGAGAGGGGTCCACTAGCGGGAGTATCTACAATGAGCAGTTCTTC	CASSSGREGSTSGSIYNEQFF	.	TRBD2	TRBV7-6	TRBJ2-1
TGCGCCAGCAGCCAAGATAAAGGGGCTGAAGCTTTCTTT	CASSQDKGAEAFF	.	.	TRBV4-1	TRBJ1-1
TGTGCCTGGAGTCAGGGGGGTAGCTATGGCTACACCTTC	CAWSQGGSYGYTF	.	TRBD1	TRBV30	TRBJ1-2
TGTGCCAGCAGCCCCCCGGGACAGGGCCACAATGAGCAGTTCTTC	CASSPPGQGHNEQFF	.	TRBD1	TRBV11-2	TRBJ2-1
TGTGCCAGCAGTGAAATAGACGAGCAGTACTTC	CASSEIDEQYF	.	.	TRBV6-1	TRBJ2-7
TGCGCCAGCAGTTCCGGGATCCAATCTAGCACAGATACGCAGTATTTT	CASSSGIQSSTDTQYF	.	.	TRBV5-1	TRBJ2-3
TGTGCCAGCAGCTTATTTGGGGGCAACACTGAAGCTTTCTTT	CASSLFGGNTEAFF	.	.	TRBV7-3	TRBJ1-1
TGTGCCAGCAGCTTGTGGCAGGGGGCCTACGAGCAGTACTTC	CASSLWQGAYEQYF	.	TRBD1	TRBV5-6	TRBJ2-7
TGTGCCAGCAGCTTAACGGGAGACCCCTACAATGAGCAGTTCTTC	CASSLTGDPYNEQFF	.	.	TRBV7-3	TRBJ2-1
TGTGCCAGCAGTTCCTCCCAGGGTATCAGCGGGGAGCTGTTTTTT	CASSSSQGISGELFF	.	.	TRBV28	TRBJ2-2
TGCGCCAGCAGCTTGGCGGCGGGAAATCTCGAGCAGTACTTC	CASSLAAGNLEQYF	.	.	TRBV5-1	TRBJ2-7
TGCGCCAGCAGCCAATCCAGGGGAGTGAACACTGAAGCTTTCTTT	CASSQSRGVNTEAFF	.	.	TRBV4-1	TRBJ1-1
TGTGCCAGCAGTTTTCTAGCGACCCTCCTTGGCGAGCAGTACTTC	CASSFLATLLGEQYF	.	.	TRBV28	TRBJ2-7
TGTGCCACCCAGGACAGTCCCACAGATACGCAGTATTTT	CATQDSPTDTQYF	.	.	TRBV28	TRBJ2-3
TGTGCCAGCTCGCCGGGATTCTCCTACGAGCAGTACTTC	CASSPGFSYEQYF	.	.	TRBV18	TRBJ2-7
TGTGCCACTAGAAGCGGGAGTATCTATGAGCAGTTCTTC	CATRSGSIYEQFF	.	TRBD2	TRBV6-1	TRBJ2-1
TGTGCCAGTAGTAACCTAGCGGGGGTATACAATGAGCAGTTCTTC	CASSNLAGVYNEQFF	.	TRBD2	TRBV19	TRBJ2-1
TGTGCCAGCAGCCAACGCTCAGGGGGCAATCAGCCCCAGCATTTT	CASSQRSGGNQPQHF	once	.	TRBV14	TRBJ1-5
TGTGTCAGCAGCAAAGACAGGTTTGGCACAGATACGCAGTATTTT	CVSSKDRFGTDTQYF	.	.	TRBV5-4	TRBJ2-3
TGTGCCAGCAGCTTGGTCGCGGGCACTGAAGCTTTCTTT	CASSLVAGTEAFF	.	.	TRBV5-6	TRBJ1-1
TGTGCCAGTACTCCGGACGGACTCTCTGGAAACACCATATATTTT	CASTPDGLSGNTIYF	few	.	TRBV19	TRBJ1-3
TGTGCCAGTAGTATAGATCAAGGGAGCTCGGCCTACGAGCAGTACTTC	CASSIDQGSSAYEQYF	.	.	TRBV19	TRBJ2-7
TGCGCCAGCAGCTCAGCACAGGGAGGGAAGGGGAATGAGCAGTTCTTC	CASSSAQGGKGNEQFF	.	.	TRBV5-1	TRBJ2-1
TGTGCCAGCAGTTACTCGACGGCGGGAGGGCCCCAGGGGTTCTTC	CASSYSTAGGPQGFF	.	TRBD2	TRBV6-6	TRBJ2-1
TGCGCCAGCAGCTGGGGACAGGCCGGCGTTTCCGGGGAGCTGTTTTTT	CASSWGQAGVSGELFF	.	TRBD1	TRBV5-1	TRBJ2-2
TGTGCCTGGAGTGTCGTCAGGGGCGAGCAGTACTTC	CAWSVVRGEQYF	.	.	TRBV30	TRBJ2-7
TGTGCTTCCCGGGGGGGACCCTACGAGCAGTACTTC	CASRGGPYEQYF	.	TRBD2	TRBV7-2	TRBJ2-7
TGTGCCATCGGCGGGACTAGCGGTAGCACAGATACGCAGTATTTT	CAIGGTSGSTDTQYF	.	TRBD2	TRBV10-3	TRBJ2-3
TGCGCCAGCAGCCAAGCAGGGGGGTATGGCTACACCTTC	CASSQAGGYGYTF	.	TRBD1	TRBV4-3	TRBJ1-2
TGTGCCAGCAGCTTGGCACAGGGGGTTGTAAGCAATCAGCCCCAGCATTTT	CASSLAQGVVSNQPQHF	.	TRBD1	TRBV5-6	TRBJ1-5
TGTGCCAGCAGTCAGAAAGGGAGGGGCTACGAGCAGTACTTC	CASSQKGRGYEQYF	.	TRBD2	TRBV6-5	TRBJ2-7
TGTGCCAGCAGCCAAGTGCAGAATGGCTACACCTTC	CASSQVQNGYTF	.	.	TRBV14	TRBJ1-2
TGTGCCAGCAGAGGGGGTGCGGATGAAAAACTGTTTTTT	CASRGGADEKLFF	.	.	TRBV28	TRBJ1-4
TGTGCCAGCAGCTCCCGGAACACTGAAGCTTTCTTT	CASSSRNTEAFF	once	.	TRBV7-9	TRBJ1-1
TGTGCCAGCTCACGTATCGGACAGGGGTTGACTAATGAAAAACTGTTTTTT	CASSRIGQGLTNEKLFF	once	TRBD1	TRBV14	TRBJ1-4
TGTGCCAGCAGGACAGGGGGCTCCTACAATGAGCAGTTCTTC	CASRTGGSYNEQFF	.	TRBD1	TRBV2	TRBJ2-1
TGTGCCAGCAGCGAAGCGGGCGTTCAAGAGACCCAGTACTTC	CASSEAGVQETQYF	.	.	TRBV2	TRBJ2-5
TGTGCCAGCACCATCAGGGAAGGGTGCAATCAGCCCCAGCATTTT	CASTIREGCNQPQHF	.	.	TRBV21-1	TRBJ1-5
TGTGCCAGTATTGAAGGGACAGGAGGCGGGTATGGCTACACCTTC	CASIEGTGGGYGYTF	.	TRBD1	TRBV19	TRBJ1-2
TGTGCCAGCAGCTTCACAGGGTATTCCCCCAAGCAGTACTTC	CASSFTGYSPKQYF	.	.	TRBV7-2	TRBJ2-7
TGTGCCAGCAGCTTCGGTGGCGGGAGAATAAACAATGAGCAGTTCTTC	CASSFGGGRINNEQFF	.	TRBD2	TRBV13	TRBJ2-1
TGTGCCAGTAGGAGGACAGAGGAGCTGTTTTTT	CASRRTEELFF	.	.	TRBV19	TRBJ2-2
TGTGCCAGCAGCCGTAACGCTAAAAACAGGGGGCACGACTACGAGCAGTACTTC	CASSRNAKNRGHDYEQYF	.	TRBD1	TRBV7-9	TRBJ2-7
TGTGCCAGCGCGGTCGGTAGCAATCAGCCCCAGCATTTT	CASAVGSNQPQHF	.	.	TRBV6-4	TRBJ1-5
TGTGCCAGCAGGACTAGCGGGAGGGCCGGGGAGCAGTTCTTC	CASRTSGRAGEQFF	.	TRBD2	TRBV13	TRBJ2-1
TGTGCCTGGAGGGGCCGGGACACAAGCCCGGACACTGAAGCTTTCTTT	CAWRGRDTSPDTEAFF	.	.	TRBV30	TRBJ1-1